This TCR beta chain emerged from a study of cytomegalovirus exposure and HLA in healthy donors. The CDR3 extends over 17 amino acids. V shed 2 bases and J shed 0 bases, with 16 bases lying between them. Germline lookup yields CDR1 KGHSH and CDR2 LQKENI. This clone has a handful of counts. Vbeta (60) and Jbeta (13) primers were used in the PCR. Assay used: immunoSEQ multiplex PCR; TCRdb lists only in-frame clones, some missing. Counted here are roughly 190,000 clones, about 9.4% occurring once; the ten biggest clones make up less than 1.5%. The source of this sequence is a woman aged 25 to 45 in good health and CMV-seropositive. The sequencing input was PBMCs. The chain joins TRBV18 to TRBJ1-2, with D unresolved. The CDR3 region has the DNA TGTGCCAGCTCACCAGGGTCACCCCAACTAGCTAACTATGGCTACACCTTC. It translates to CASSPGSPQLANYGYTF.